The clone carrying this TCR beta chain was found a few times. The record originates from a study of blood T cell repertoires in COVID-19. Study at large: Sources were T cells, B-cell-depleted T cells, or PBMCs; the material itself was cDNA or gDNA.

Libraries were prepared by immunoSEQ multiplex PCR; TCRdb keeps only in-frame clonotypes and omits some of them. This table holds tens of thousands of clones, about 80% found once. With 5 bases clipped from V and 5 bases from J, the junction kept 7 bases outside the gene matches. This CDR3 comprises 14 residues. CDR1 and CDR2 (germline): KGHDR, SFDVKD. The chain joins TRBV24-1 to TRBJ2-5, with 7 bases matching TRBD1. Input material: peripheral blood. The receptor comes from an elderly woman with acute or convalescent COVID-19. In DNA, the CDR3 is TGTGCCACCAGTGCCTCGGGGACAGTGGAGACCCAGTACTTC. It specifies CATSASGTVETQYF.